What follows are 3 T cell receptor beta chains derived from one specimen sequenced in a study of T cell clusters in autoimmune cytopenias. Roughly 38,000 genome equivalents of blood DNA were amplified for TRB. Multiplex touch-down PCR amplified TRB using TRB-A and TRB-B pools in one tube. TCRdb re-called the multiplex PCR reads, yielding one record per CDR3 amino acid sequence without DNA. This table holds approximately 12,000 distinct CDR3 sequences. The specimen was peripheral blood. Every receptor here comes from a human donor with an autoimmune cytopenia or autoimmune hepatitis (not recorded which).

This clonotype is called medium-sized based on its frequency. This chain joins TRBV7-6 and TRBJ2-2. Germline loops: CDR1 SGHVS, CDR2 FNYEAQ. The CDR3 consists of 13 residues. The CDR3 spells CASSLQFGGELFF.

The rearrangement uses TRBV15 and TRBJ2-1; TCRdb names TRBD2, which stays unverified in the absence of DNA. The germline V gene has CDR1 LNHNV and CDR2 YYDKDF (reference sequence). This CDR3 comprises 16 residues. CDR3 protein: CATSREIAGGVNEQFF.

This chain's CDR3 is CASSPRTGTGTEAFF. The J gene is TRBJ1-1, the V gene TRBV19; TCRdb outputs TRBD1, but without DNA this stays unchecked. This CDR3 is built from 15 residues. Germline assignment: CDR1 LNHDA and CDR2 SQIVND (reference sequence). The full variable domain, completed using reference TRBV19 and TRBJ1-1, is DGGITQSPKYLFRKEGQNVTLSCEQNLNHDAMYWYRQDPGQGLRLIYYSQIVNDFQKGDIAEGYSVSREKKESFPLTVTSAQKNPTAFYLCASSPRTGTGTEAFFGQGTRLTVV.